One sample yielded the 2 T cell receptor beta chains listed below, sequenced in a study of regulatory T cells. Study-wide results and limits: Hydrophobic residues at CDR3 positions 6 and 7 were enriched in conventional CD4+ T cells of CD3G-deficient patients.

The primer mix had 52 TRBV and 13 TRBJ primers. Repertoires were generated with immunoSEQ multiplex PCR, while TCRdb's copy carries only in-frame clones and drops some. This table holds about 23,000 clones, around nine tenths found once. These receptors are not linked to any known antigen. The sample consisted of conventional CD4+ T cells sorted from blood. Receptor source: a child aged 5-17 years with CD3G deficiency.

The DNA of the CDR3 is TGTGCCAGCAGCTCTAGAGACAAAGCGACAGGGGGATCGAGGACCCAGTACTTC. This gives the protein CASSSRDKATGGSRTQYF. The J gene is TRBJ2-5, the V gene TRBV7-8; 9 bases are a match to TRBD1. The CDR3 loop spans 18 amino acids. After removal of 4 bases from V and 7 bases from J, the junction contained 19 bases not matched to a gene. The germline V gene has CDR1 SGHVS and CDR2 FQNEAQ.

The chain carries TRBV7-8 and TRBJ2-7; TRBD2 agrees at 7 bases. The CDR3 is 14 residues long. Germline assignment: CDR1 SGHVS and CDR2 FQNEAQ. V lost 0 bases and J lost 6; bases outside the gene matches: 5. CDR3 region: CASSLARGGAEQYF. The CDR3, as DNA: TGTGCCAGCAGCTTAGCGCGCGGGGGAGCCGAGCAGTACTTC.